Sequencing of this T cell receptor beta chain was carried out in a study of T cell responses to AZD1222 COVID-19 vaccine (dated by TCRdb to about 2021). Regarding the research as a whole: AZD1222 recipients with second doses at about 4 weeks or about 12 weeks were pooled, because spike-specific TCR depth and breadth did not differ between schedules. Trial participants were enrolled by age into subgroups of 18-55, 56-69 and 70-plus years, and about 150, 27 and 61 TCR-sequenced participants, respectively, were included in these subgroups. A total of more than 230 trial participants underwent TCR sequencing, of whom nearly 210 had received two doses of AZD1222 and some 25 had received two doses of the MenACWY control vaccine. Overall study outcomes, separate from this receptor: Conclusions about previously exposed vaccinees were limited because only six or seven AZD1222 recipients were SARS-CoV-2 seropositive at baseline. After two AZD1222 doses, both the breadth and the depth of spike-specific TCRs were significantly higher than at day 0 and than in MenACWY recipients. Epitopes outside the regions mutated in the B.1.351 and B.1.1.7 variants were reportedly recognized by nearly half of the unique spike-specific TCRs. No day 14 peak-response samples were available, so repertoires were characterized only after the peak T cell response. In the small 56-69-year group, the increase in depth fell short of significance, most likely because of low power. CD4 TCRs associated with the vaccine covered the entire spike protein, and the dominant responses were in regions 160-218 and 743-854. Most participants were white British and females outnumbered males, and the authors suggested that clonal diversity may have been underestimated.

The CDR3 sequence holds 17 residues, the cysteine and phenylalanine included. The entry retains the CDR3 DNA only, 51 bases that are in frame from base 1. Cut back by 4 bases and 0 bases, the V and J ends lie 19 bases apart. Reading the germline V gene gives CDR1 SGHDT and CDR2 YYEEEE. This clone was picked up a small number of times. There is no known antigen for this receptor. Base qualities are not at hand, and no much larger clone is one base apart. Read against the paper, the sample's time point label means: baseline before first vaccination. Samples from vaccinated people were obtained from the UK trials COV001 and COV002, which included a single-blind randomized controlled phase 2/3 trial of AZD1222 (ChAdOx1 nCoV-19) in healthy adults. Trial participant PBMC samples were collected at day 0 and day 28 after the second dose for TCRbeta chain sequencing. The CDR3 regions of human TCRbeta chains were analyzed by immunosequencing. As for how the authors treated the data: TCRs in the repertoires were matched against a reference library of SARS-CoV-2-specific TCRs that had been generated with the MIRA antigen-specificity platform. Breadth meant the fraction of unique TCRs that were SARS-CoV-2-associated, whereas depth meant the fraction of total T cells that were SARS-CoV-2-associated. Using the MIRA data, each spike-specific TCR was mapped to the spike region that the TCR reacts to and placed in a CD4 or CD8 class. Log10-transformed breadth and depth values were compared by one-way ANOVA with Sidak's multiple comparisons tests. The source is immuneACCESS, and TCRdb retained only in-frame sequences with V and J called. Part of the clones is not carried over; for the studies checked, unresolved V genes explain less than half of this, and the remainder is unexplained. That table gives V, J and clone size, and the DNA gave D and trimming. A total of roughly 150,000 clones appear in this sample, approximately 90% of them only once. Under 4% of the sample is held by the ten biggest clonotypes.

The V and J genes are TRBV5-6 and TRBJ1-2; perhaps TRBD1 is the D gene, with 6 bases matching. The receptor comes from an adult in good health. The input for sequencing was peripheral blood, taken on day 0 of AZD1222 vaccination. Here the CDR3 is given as CASSEETGHPANYGYTF. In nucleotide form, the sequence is TGTGCCAGCAGCGAGGAAACAGGGCATCCAGCTAACTATGGCTACACCTTC.